The clone carrying this T cell receptor beta chain was seen only a few times. The target antigen is unknown. TCRdb re-derived calls from the RT-PCR reads in MiXCR, one entry per CDR3 protein. The sample yields 650,000 to 800,000 distinct CDR3 sequences, over 11% seen once. CDR3 length: 15 residues. Trimming left V 4 bases short and J 0 bases short, with 12 bases between. From germline, CDR1 is SGHDN and CDR2 FVKESK. This specimen comes from a study of response to subunit inactivated influenza vaccine. Study findings and constraints: Authors suggested each seasonal influenza vaccination recruits few new T cells.

The V and J genes are TRBV14 and TRBJ1-2; no firm D call. The sample consisted of PBMCs from blood, taken roughly 2 weeks before vaccination. This TCR was sampled from a man between 50 and 59 years old who received an inactivated influenza vaccine. CDR3 sequence reads: CASSPPALANYGYTF. The CDR3 DNA is TGTGCCAGCAGCCCACCGGCCCTAGCTAACTATGGCTACACCTTC.